The clone carrying this TCR beta chain is large. The germline V gene encodes CDR1 SEHNR and CDR2 FQNEAQ (reference sequence). The CDR3 has 15 residues. Trimming took off 2 bases at V and 7 bases at J, with 17 bases between the two ends. TCRdb re-analysed the PCR reads in MiXCR, keeping a single row per CDR3 protein. The profile covers around 6,400 distinct CDR3 sequences, with approximately 14% appearing a single time and about 15% taken by the ten largest. The entry originates in a study of tumor-infiltrating lymphocytes in oesophageal squamous cell carcinoma. The sequence was collected from a male donor with esophageal squamous cell carcinoma. The sequenced material came from esophageal tumor tissue. The V and J genes are TRBV7-9 and TRBJ2-5; possible D gene TRBD2, 6 bases. In DNA form, the CDR3 reads TGTGCCAGCAGCTTAAGCGGTGCATCCGGGGGGACCCAGTACTTC. As protein: CASSLSGASGGTQYF.